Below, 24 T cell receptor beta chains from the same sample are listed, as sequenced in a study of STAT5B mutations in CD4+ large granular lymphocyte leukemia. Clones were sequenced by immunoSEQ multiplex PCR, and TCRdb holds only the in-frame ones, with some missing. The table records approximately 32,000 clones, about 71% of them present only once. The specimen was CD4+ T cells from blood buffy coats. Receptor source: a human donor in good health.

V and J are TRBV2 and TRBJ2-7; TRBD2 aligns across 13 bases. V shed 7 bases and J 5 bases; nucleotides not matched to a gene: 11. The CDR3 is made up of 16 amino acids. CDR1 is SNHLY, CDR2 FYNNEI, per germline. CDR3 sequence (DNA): TGTGCCAGCAACCCTAGGACTAGCGGGGGAAGGAACGAGCAGTACTTC. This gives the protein CASNPRTSGGRNEQYF.

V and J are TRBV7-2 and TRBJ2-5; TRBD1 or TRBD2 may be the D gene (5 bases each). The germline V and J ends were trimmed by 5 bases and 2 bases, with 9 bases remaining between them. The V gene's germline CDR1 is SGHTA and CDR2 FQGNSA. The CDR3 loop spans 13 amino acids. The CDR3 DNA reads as TGTGCCAGCAGCAGGGACCGACAAGAGACCCAGTACTTC. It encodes CASSRDRQETQYF. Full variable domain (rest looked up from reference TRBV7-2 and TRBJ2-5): GAGVSQSPSNKVTEKGKDVELRCDPISGHTALYWYRQSLGQGLEFLIYFQGNSAPDKSGLPSDRFSAERTGGSVSTLTIQRTQQEDSAVYLCASSRDRQETQYFGPGTRLLVL.

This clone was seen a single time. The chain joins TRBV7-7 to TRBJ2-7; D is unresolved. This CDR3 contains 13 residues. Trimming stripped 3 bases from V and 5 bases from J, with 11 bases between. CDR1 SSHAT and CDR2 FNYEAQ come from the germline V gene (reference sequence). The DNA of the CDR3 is TGTGCCAGCAGCTTGGATCGATACCACGAGCAGTACTTC. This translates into CASSLDRYHEQYF.

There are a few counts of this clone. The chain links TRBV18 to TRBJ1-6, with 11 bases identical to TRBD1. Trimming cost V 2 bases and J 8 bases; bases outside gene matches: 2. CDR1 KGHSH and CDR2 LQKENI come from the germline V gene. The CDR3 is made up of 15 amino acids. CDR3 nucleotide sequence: TGTGCCAGCTCACCAGGGGGACAGGGGGATTCACCCCTCCACTTT. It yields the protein CASSPGGQGDSPLHF.

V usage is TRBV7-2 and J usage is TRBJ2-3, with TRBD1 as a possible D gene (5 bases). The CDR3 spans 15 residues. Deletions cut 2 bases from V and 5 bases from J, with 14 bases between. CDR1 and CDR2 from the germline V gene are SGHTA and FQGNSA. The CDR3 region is CASSLTVGQGDTQYF. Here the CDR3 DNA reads TGTGCCAGCAGCTTAACTGTCGGACAAGGAGATACGCAGTATTTT.

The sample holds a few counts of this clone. CDR3 sequence reads: CASSPPGVGSPLHF. CDR3 DNA: TGTGCCAGCTCACCCCCAGGGGTTGGATCACCCCTCCACTTT. The chain combines TRBV19 with TRBJ1-6; possible D gene TRBD1, 6 bases. This CDR3 region has 14 residues. CDR1 LNHDA and CDR2 SQIVND come from the germline V gene (reference sequence). V was trimmed by 9 bases and J by 10 bases, leaving 19 bases between them.

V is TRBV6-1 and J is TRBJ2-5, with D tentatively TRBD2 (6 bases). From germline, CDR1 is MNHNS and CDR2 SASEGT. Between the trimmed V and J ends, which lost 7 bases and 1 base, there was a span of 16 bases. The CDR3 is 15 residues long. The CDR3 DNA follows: TGTGCCAGCATCAAGACTAGGGGTCTCCAAGAGACCCAGTACTTC. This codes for CASIKTRGLQETQYF.

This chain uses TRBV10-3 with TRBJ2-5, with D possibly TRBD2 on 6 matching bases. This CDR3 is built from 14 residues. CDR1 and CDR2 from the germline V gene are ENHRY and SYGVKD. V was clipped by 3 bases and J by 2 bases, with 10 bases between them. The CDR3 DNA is TGTGCCATCAGTGAACGTGGGGGGCAAGAGACCCAGTACTTC. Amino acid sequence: CAISERGGQETQYF.

CDR3 sequence (DNA): TGTGCCAGCAGCATGGGACACTTAGGCTACGAGCAGTACTTC. Encoded protein: CASSMGHLGYEQYF. J is TRBJ2-7 and V is TRBV5-4, with TRBD1 as a possible D gene (6 bases). The CDR3 is 14 amino acids. Germline-derived CDR1 and CDR2 are SGHNT and YYREEE (reference sequence). V was cut by 4 bases and J by 3 bases, with 14 bases left in between.

The CDR3 region is CASSKWLGSGGAKTQYF. The CDR3, as DNA: TGTGCCAGCAGCAAATGGCTGGGTAGCGGGGGGGCAAAGACCCAGTACTTC. This chain connects TRBV5-6 to TRBJ2-5, with 11 positions matching TRBD2. The CDR3 has 17 amino acids. V was clipped by 4 bases and J by 6 bases; unmatched bases: 14. In germline, CDR1 is SGHDT, CDR2 YYEEEE.

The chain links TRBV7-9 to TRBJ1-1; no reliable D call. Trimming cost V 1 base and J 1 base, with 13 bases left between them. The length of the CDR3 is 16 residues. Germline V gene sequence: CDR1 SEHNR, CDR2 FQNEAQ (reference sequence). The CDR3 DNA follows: TGTGCCAGCAGCTTAGTGGGCAGTTTTGCGAACACTGAAGCTTTCTTT. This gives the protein CASSLVGSFANTEAFF.

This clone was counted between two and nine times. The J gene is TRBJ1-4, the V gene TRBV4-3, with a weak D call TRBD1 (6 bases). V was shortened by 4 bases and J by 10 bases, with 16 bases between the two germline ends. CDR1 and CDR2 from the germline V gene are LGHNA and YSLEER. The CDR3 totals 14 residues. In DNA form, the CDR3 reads TGCGCCAGCAGCCCGAGGACAGTGGTCAGAAAACTGTTTTTT. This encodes CASSPRTVVRKLFF.

CDR3: CASSLSGIHAGELFF. DNA for the CDR3: TGCGCCAGCAGCTTATCCGGGATACATGCCGGGGAGCTGTTTTTT. The chain has TRBV5-1 and TRBJ2-2; perhaps TRBD2 as D (5 bases). Trimming took off 2 bases at V and 6 bases at J, with 14 bases between the two ends. The germline V gene encodes CDR1 SGHRS and CDR2 YFSETQ. The CDR3 sequence is 15 residues long.

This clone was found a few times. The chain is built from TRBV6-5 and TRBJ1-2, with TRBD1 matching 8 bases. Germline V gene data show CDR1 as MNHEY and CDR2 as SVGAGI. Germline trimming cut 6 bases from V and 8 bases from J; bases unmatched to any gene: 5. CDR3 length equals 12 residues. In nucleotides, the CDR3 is TGTGCCAGCAGGGACAGGGAGGAAGGCTACACCTTC. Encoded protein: CASRDREEGYTF.

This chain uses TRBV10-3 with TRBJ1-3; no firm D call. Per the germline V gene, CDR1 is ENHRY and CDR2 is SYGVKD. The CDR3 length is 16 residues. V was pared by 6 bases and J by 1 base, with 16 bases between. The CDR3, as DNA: TGTGCCATCAGCGGCCCCGGGAGCGGGTCTGGAAACACCATATATTTT. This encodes CAISGPGSGSGNTIYF.

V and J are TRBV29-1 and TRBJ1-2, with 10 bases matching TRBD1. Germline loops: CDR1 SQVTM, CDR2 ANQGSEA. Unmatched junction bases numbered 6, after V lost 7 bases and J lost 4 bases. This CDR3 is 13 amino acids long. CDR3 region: CSGGQGVGYGYTF. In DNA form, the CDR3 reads TGCAGCGGTGGACAGGGGGTGGGCTATGGCTACACCTTC.

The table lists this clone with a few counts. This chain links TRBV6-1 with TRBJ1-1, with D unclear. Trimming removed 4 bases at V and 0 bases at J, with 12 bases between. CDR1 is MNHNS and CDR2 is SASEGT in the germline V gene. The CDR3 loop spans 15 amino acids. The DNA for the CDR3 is TGTGCCAGCAGTGCCCTCAGGAACATGAACACTGAAGCTTTCTTT. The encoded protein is CASSALRNMNTEAFF.

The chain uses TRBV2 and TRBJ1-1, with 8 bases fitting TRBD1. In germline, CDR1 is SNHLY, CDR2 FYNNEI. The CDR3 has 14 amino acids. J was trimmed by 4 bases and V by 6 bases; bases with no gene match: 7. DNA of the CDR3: TGTGCCAGCAGCGGACAGGGTAGGGCCACTGAAGCTTTCTTT. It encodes CASSGQGRATEAFF.

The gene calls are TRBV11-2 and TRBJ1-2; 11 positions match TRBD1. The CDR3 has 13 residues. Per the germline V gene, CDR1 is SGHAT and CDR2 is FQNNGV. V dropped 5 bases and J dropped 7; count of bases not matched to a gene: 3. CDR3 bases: TGTGCCAGCAGCGCCGGGACAGGGGGTGGCTACACCTTC. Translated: CASSAGTGGGYTF.

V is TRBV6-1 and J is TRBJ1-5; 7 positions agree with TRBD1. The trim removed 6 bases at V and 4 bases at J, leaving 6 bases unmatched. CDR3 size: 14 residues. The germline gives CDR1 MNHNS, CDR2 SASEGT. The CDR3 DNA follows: TGTGCCAGCAGCCCGGGACAGATAAATCAGCCCCAGCATTTT. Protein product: CASSPGQINQPQHF.

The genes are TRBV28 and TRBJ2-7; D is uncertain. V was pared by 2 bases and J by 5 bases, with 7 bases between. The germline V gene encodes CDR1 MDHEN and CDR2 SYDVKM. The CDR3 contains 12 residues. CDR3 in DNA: TGTGCCAGCAGTTTACCCCTCAACGAGCAGTACTTC. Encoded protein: CASSLPLNEQYF. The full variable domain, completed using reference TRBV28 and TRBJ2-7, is DVKVTQSSRYLVKRTGEKVFLECVQDMDHENMFWYRQDPGLGLRLIYFSYDVKMKEKGDIPEGYSVSREKKERFSLILESASTNQTSMYLCASSLPLNEQYFGPGTRLTVT.

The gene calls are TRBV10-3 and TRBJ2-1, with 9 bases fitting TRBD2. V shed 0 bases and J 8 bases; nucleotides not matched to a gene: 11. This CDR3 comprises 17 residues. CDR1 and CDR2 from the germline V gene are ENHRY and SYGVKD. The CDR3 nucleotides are TGTGCCATCAGTGAGTCTTACGCGGGGGGGCCGTACGATGAGCAGTTCTTC. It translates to CAISESYAGGPYDEQFF.

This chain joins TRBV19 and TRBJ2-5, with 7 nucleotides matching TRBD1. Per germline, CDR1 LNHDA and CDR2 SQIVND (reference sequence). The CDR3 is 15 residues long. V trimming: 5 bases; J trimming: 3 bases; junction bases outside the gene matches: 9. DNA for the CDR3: TGTGCCAGTAGTGAAGGGGGCCGGTTGGAAGAGACCCAGTACTTC. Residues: CASSEGGRLEETQYF.

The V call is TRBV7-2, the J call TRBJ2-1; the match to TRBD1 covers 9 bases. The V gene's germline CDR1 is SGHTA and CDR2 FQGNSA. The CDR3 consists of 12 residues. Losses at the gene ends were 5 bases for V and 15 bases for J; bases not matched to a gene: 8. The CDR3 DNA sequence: TGTGCCAGCAGCCCGGACAGGGGATTAAGGTTCTTC. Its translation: CASSPDRGLRFF.